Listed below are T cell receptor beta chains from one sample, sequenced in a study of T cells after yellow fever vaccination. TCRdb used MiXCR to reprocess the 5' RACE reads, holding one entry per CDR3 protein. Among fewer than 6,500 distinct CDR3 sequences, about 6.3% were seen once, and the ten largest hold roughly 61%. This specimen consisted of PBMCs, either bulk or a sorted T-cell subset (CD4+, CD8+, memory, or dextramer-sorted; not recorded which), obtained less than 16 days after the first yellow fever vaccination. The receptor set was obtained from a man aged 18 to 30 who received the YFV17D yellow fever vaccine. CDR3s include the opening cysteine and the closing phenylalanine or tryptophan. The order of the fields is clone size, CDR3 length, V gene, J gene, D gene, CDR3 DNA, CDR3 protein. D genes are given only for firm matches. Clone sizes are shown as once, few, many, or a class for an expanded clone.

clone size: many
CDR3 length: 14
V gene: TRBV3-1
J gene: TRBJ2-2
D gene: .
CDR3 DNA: TGTGCCAGCAGCCAGGGACAGAACACCGGGGAGCTGTTTTTT
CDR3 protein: CASSQGQNTGELFF

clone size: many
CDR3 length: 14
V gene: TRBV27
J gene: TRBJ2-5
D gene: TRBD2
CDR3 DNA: TGTGCCAGCAGTTCGGGCGGGGGGGCTGAGACCCAGTACTTC
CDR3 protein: CASSSGGGAETQYF

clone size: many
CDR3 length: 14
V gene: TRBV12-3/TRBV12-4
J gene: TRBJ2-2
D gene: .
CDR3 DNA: TGTGCCAGCAGTTACGACGAGAACACCGGGGAGCTGTTTTTT
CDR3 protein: CASSYDENTGELFF

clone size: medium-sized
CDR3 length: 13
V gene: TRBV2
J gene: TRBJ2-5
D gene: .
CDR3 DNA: TGTGCCAGCAGTGAGAGTCCGGGGGAGACCCAGTACTTC
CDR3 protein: CASSESPGETQYF

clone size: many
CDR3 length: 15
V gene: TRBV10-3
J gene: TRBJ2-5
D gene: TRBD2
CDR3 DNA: TGTGCCATCATGCCCAGCGGGGGGCCGGAAGAGACCCAGTACTTC
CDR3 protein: CAIMPSGGPEETQYF

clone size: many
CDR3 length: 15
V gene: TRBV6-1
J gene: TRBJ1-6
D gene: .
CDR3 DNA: TGTGCCAGCAGTGCTGAGACAGGCGCCAATTCACCCCTCCACTTT
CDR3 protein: CASSAETGANSPLHF

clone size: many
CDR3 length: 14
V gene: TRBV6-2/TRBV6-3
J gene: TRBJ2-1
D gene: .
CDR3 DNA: TGTGCCAGCAGTTACCCAGGGACGCACAATGAGCAGTTCTTC
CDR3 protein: CASSYPGTHNEQFF

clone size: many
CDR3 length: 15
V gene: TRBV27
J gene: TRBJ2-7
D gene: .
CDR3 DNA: TGTGCCAGCAGTTTCTGGCCAGGGGAATTCTACGAGCAGTACTTC
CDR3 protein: CASSFWPGEFYEQYF

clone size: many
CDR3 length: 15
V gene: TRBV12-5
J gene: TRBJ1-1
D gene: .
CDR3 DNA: TGTGCTAGTGGCCCCTGGGGGGGTTTTAGGACTGAAGCTTTCTTT
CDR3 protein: CASGPWGGFRTEAFF

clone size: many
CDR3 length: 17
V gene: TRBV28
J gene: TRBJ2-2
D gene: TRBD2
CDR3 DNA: TGTGCCAGCAGTTTATGCAGGCGGGGGAGCTGCACCGGGGAGCTGTTTTTT
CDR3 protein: CASSLCRRGSCTGELFF

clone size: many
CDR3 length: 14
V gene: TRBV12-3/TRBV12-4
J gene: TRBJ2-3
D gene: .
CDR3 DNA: TGTGCCAGCAGTTTCGGGGGAGCCACAGATACGCAGTATTTT
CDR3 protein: CASSFGGATDTQYF

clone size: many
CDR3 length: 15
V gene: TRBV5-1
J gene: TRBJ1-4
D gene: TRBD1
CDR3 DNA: TGCGCCAGCAGCTTGGAAACGCAGGGGGGCGAAAAACTGTTTTTT
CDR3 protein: CASSLETQGGEKLFF

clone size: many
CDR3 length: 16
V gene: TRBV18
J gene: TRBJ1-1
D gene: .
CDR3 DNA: TGTGCCAGCTCACCACGTTCGGGTTTTTTTAACACTGAAGCTTTCTTT
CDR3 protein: CASSPRSGFFNTEAFF

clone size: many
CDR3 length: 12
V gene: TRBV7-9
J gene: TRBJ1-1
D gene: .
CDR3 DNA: TGTGCCAGCAGCTCTTACAGGGATGAAGCTTTCTTT
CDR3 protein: CASSSYRDEAFF